This is a list of T cell receptor beta chains from one sample in a study of T cells in Graves' hyperthyroidism and ophthalmopathy. From the multiplex PCR reads, TCRdb called clonotypes with MiXCR, one entry per CDR3 protein. The sample carries 530,000 or so distinct CDR3 sequences, roughly 46% recorded once. What was sequenced was peripheral blood or thyroid tissue (not recorded which). These receptors were collected from a woman aged 18-35 years with Graves' hyperthyroidism. Each CDR3 is given with its conserved first and last residue. The order of the fields is V gene, J gene, clone size, D gene, CDR3 DNA, CDR3 protein. A D gene is named only where the DNA matches it firmly. The size field is filled for only some rows; it gives once, few, many or a size class.

V: TRBV2
J: TRBJ1-5
size: NA
D: TRBD1
DNA: TGTGCCAGCAGCTTGGACAGGGGTCCGCGACAGCCCCAGCATTTT
CDR3: CASSLDRGPRQPQHF

V: TRBV6-2/TRBV6-3
J: TRBJ2-7
size: NA
D: TRBD2
DNA: TGTGCCAGCAGTTACCGGCCACCAGCGGGGTTCTACGAGCAGTACTTC
CDR3: CASSYRPPAGFYEQYF

V: TRBV12-3/TRBV12-4
J: TRBJ2-5
size: many
D: TRBD2
DNA: TGTGCCAGCAGCCTTAGCCTAGCGGTGGAGGGAGAGACCCAGTACTTC
CDR3: CASSLSLAVEGETQYF

V: TRBV29-1
J: TRBJ2-6
size: many
D: NA
DNA: TGCAGCGTTGTTTGGACCCCGGCAGAGGCTGGGGCCAACGTCCTGACTTTC
CDR3: CSVVWTPAEAGANVLTF

V: TRBV7-9
J: TRBJ2-1
size: NA
D: TRBD2
DNA: TGTGCCAGCAGCTTCGAACTAGCGGGAGGGAATGAGCAGTTCTTC
CDR3: CASSFELAGGNEQFF

V: TRBV20-1
J: TRBJ2-2
size: many
D: NA
DNA: TGCAGTGCTAGAGATCCGATGGCCGGGGAGCTGTTTTTT
CDR3: CSARDPMAGELFF

V: TRBV20-1
J: TRBJ1-1
size: many
D: TRBD1
DNA: TGCAGTGCTAGAAAACAGGGGGTGAACACTGAAGCTTTCTTT
CDR3: CSARKQGVNTEAFF

V: TRBV27
J: TRBJ1-1
size: many
D: NA
DNA: TGTGCCAGCGCTTCGAGGGGCACTGAAGCTTTCTTT
CDR3: CASASRGTEAFF

V: TRBV5-1
J: TRBJ1-6
size: many
D: NA
DNA: TGCGCCAGCAGCTTGGAGGGCAGGGCTGATTCACCCCTCCACTTT
CDR3: CASSLEGRADSPLHF

V: TRBV4-1
J: TRBJ2-7
size: many
D: NA
DNA: TGCGCCAGCAGCCTCATGGACGAGCAGTACTTC
CDR3: CASSLMDEQYF

V: TRBV7-2
J: TRBJ2-5
size: NA
D: NA
DNA: TGTGCCAGCAGCTTAGCCGGGACTCCCACCATAGAGACCCAGTACTTC
CDR3: CASSLAGTPTIETQYF

V: TRBV14
J: TRBJ2-5
size: once
D: TRBD2
DNA: TGTGCCAGCAGCCAAGTTTCGGGAGGGGTCCAAGAGACCCAGTACTTC
CDR3: CASSQVSGGVQETQYF